These 20 T cell receptor beta chains originate from one sample sequenced in a study of T cells in Graves' hyperthyroidism and ophthalmopathy. The source material, RNA transcripts, was used to amplify TCR beta CDR3 regions. A set of HTBI primers served as the primers for a first-round RT-PCR of the TCR CDR3. TCRdb used MiXCR to reprocess the multiplex PCR reads, holding one entry per CDR3 protein. The data show about 840,000 distinct CDR3 sequences, 35% to 45% seen once. Source material: blood. The receptors here all came from a man aged 18 to 35 with Graves' hyperthyroidism.

This clonotype was picked up a small number of times. The J gene is TRBJ1-1, the V gene TRBV3-1, with 8 nucleotides matching TRBD1. Trimming took 2 bases from V and 4 from J; bases not matched to a gene: 6. In germline, CDR1 is LGHDT, CDR2 YNNKEL (reference sequence). The CDR3 consists of 15 residues. CDR3: CASSQLGTGGTEAFF. Written as DNA, the CDR3 is TGTGCCAGCAGCCAACTTGGCACAGGGGGCACTGAAGCTTTCTTT.

J is TRBJ1-5 and V is TRBV10-3; tentative D call: TRBD1 (5 bases). From germline, CDR1 is ENHRY and CDR2 SYGVKD. The V end lost 3 bases, the J end lost 11 bases, and 8 bases lay between the germline ends. The CDR3 runs 11 residues. CDR3 sequence (DNA): TGTGCCATCAGTGAAGGGGAGGCCCAGCATTTT. Residues: CAISEGEAQHF.

This clonotype appeared a few times. This chain joins TRBV7-9 and TRBJ1-6, with 9 bases fitting TRBD1. Germline-derived CDR1 and CDR2 are SEHNR and FQNEAQ (reference sequence). The trim removed 6 bases at V and 7 bases at J, leaving 7 bases unmatched. The length of the CDR3 is 15 residues. CDR3: CASRPPGQGNSPLHF. The CDR3 nucleotides read TGTGCCAGCAGACCACCCGGACAGGGGAATTCACCCCTCCACTTT.

Worth noting for this clonotype: This may be a read error: a much more frequent sequence differs by one nucleotide. This rearrangement joins TRBV29-1 to TRBJ2-2; no firm D call. Germline CDR1 reads SQVTM; CDR2 reads ANQGSEA. The length of the CDR3 is 11 residues. V lost 4 bases and J lost 6, with 6 bases in between. The chain's CDR3 is CSVGVAGELFF. The CDR3 DNA reads as TGCAGCGTTGGAGTCGCCGGGGAGCTGTTTTTT.

This clonotype was detected only once. Being one base from a much bigger clone, this may be a read error. The chain employs TRBV20-1 and TRBJ2-5; 8 bases are a match to TRBD1. The CDR3 consists of 13 residues. The trim removed 0 bases at V and 4 bases at J, leaving 1 base unmatched. Germline CDR1 reads DFQATT; CDR2 reads SNEGSKA (reference sequence). The CDR3 bases are TGCAGTGCTAGAGATGACAGGGGAGAGACCCAGTACTTC. As protein: CSARDDRGETQYF.

The table lists this clonotype with many counts. The CDR3 nucleotides read TGCAGCGTTGAAGGCCGGGACAGGGAAGAGACCCAGTACTTC. Translated, it gives CSVEGRDREETQYF. This chain joins TRBV29-1 and TRBJ2-5, with TRBD1 matching 9 bases. The CDR3 spans 14 residues. The ends lost 1 base at V and 3 bases at J; junction bases unmatched: 3. Germline V gene data show CDR1 as SQVTM and CDR2 as ANQGSEA.

This chain joins TRBV6-5 and TRBJ2-5; no clear D gene. In germline, CDR1 is MNHEY, CDR2 SVGAGI. This CDR3 has 13 residues. Deletions cut 5 bases from V and 4 bases from J, with 11 bases between. In nucleotides, the CDR3 is TGTGCCAGCAGTGAAGATAGCAGAGAGACCCAGTACTTC. It is translated as CASSEDSRETQYF.

The genes are TRBV20-1 and TRBJ1-2; the D is unclear. The CDR3 runs 15 residues. Germline V lookup: CDR1 DFQATT, CDR2 SNEGSKA (reference sequence). Trimming cost V 3 bases and J 2 bases, with 16 bases left between them. CDR3 loop: CSASLLPLGNYGYTF. The CDR3 region has the DNA TGCAGTGCTAGCCTCCTCCCGTTGGGGAACTATGGCTACACCTTC.

Ten or more counts support this clonotype. The V and J genes are TRBV2 and TRBJ2-7; D is possibly TRBD1 (5 bases). The CDR3 covers 12 residues. V was pared by 8 bases and J by 0 bases, with 8 bases between. The germline gives CDR1 SNHLY, CDR2 FYNNEI. In nucleotides, the CDR3 is TGTGCCAGCGTACAGGCCTCCTACGAGCAGTACTTC. Amino acids: CASVQASYEQYF. Together with reference TRBV2 and TRBJ2-7, the CDR3 gives the full variable domain: EPEVTQTPSHQVTQMGQEVILRCVPISNHLYFYWYRQILGQKVEFLVSFYNNEISEKSEIFDDQFSVERPDGSNFTLKIRSTKLEDSAMYFCASVQASYEQYFGPGTRLTVT.

This clonotype occurred a few times. V usage is TRBV7-2 and J usage is TRBJ1-2, with D perhaps TRBD1 (6 bases). V lost 1 base, J lost 4 bases, and 13 bases lay in between. CDR3 size: 15 residues. Germline V gene lookup returns CDR1 SGHTA and CDR2 FQGNSA. CDR3 DNA: TGTGCCAGCAGCTTAGGGACAGTCCCTCCCTATGGCTACACCTTC. It specifies CASSLGTVPPYGYTF.

A remark on this clonotype: At one boundary the junction diverges from the germline segment, which might be a read error. The V and J genes are TRBV4-1 and TRBJ1-5; unclear D gene. CDR3 size: 13 residues. The germline gives CDR1 MGHRA, CDR2 YSYEKL. CDR3 nucleotide sequence: TGTGCCAGCAGCTCCTCCCGGCATCAGCCCCAGCATTTT. Translating it yields CASSSSRHQPQHF.

This clonotype was observed at least ten times. The V and J genes are TRBV10-3 and TRBJ2-7, with 8 bases aligning to TRBD2. CDR3 length: 16 residues. V lost 6 bases to trimming and J lost 7 bases; unmatched junction nucleotides: 17. Germline V gene data show CDR1 as ENHRY and CDR2 as SYGVKD. The CDR3 loop is CAISASTSGSIGEQYF. The CDR3 nucleotides are TGTGCCATCAGCGCCTCTACAAGCGGGAGTATTGGGGAGCAGTACTTC.

A remark on this clonotype: Just one base apart from a much larger clone, this may be a read error. The CDR3: CASIVGQGAYQPQHF. The CDR3 DNA is TGTGCCAGTATCGTGGGACAGGGAGCCTATCAGCCCCAGCATTTT. This chain uses TRBV19 with TRBJ1-5; 9 positions match TRBD1. This CDR3 region has 15 residues. CDR1 LNHDA and CDR2 SQIVND come from the germline V gene (reference sequence). Trimming at V came to 7 bases and at J to 5 bases, leaving 9 bases not matched to a gene.

The chain is built from TRBV10-3 and TRBJ1-5, with 8 bases that match TRBD1. The CDR3 sequence is 17 residues long. Germline V gene sequence: CDR1 ENHRY, CDR2 SYGVKD. Trimming took 11 bases from V and 2 from J; bases not matched to a gene: 17. DNA for the CDR3: TGTGCCTGGATATCCCCGACAGGGGATGGCCGCAATCAGCCCCAGCATTTT. Amino acids: CAWISPTGDGRNQPQHF.

V is TRBV20-1 and J is TRBJ1-5; tentative D call: TRBD1 (6 bases). The CDR3 contains 14 residues. Germline V gene data show CDR1 as DFQATT and CDR2 as SNEGSKA (reference sequence). Trimming cost V 6 bases and J 6 bases, with 18 bases left between them. The CDR3 here is CSASSIGGFQPQHF. Here the CDR3 DNA reads TGCAGTGCCAGTAGTATAGGGGGATTTCAGCCCCAGCATTTT.

V gene TRBV19 combines with J gene TRBJ2-2; D is undetermined. V was trimmed by 8 bases and J by 4 bases, leaving 14 bases between them. Germline V gives CDR1 LNHDA, CDR2 SQIVND (reference sequence). The CDR3 sequence is 14 residues long. The CDR3 DNA is TGTGCCAGTCGCCCGGGTCCCCTCACCGGGGAGCTGTTTTTT. This gives the protein CASRPGPLTGELFF.

For this clonotype: A much larger clone is a single base away; this may be a read error. The chain carries TRBV29-1 and TRBJ2-7, with 8 bases identical to TRBD1. J was trimmed by 3 bases and V by 7 bases; bases with no gene match: 5. Germline V gives CDR1 SQVTM, CDR2 ANQGSEA. This CDR3 is 12 amino acids long. CDR3: CSATGENYEQYF. CDR3 nucleotides: TGCAGCGCGACAGGGGAGAACTACGAGCAGTACTTC.

The chain links TRBV6-2 or TRBV6-3 to TRBJ1-3, with a possible D match to TRBD1 (5 bases). CDR3 size: 16 residues. Per germline, CDR1 MNHEY and CDR2 SVGEGT. V was pared by 4 bases and J by 0 bases, with 13 bases between. The CDR3, as DNA: TGTGCCAGCAGTTCTCCGACAGCCTACTCTGGAAACACCATATATTTT. This codes for CASSSPTAYSGNTIYF.

This clonotype was seen only a few times. The V and J genes are TRBV7-8 and TRBJ2-7; D unclear. This CDR3 has 16 residues. V gave up 5 bases and J gave up 4 bases, with 21 bases separating them. Germline V gene lookup returns CDR1 SGHVS and CDR2 FQNEAQ. The CDR3 nucleotides read TGTGCCAGCAGCCGAACCAACTGGTTTCGCGGATACGAGCAGTACTTC. This codes for CASSRTNWFRGYEQYF.

Only one count was recorded for this clonotype. The chain combines TRBV2 with TRBJ2-1, with D possibly being TRBD2 (8 bases). The ends were cut back, 8 bases at V and 4 bases at J, with 21 bases in the middle. The CDR3 has 16 amino acids. The germline gives CDR1 SNHLY, CDR2 FYNNEI. CDR3 protein: CASGQERETAYNEQFF. DNA of the CDR3: TGTGCCAGCGGACAGGAGCGGGAGACCGCGTACAATGAGCAGTTCTTC. Drawing the rest from reference TRBV2 and TRBJ2-1, the complete variable domain is EPEVTQTPSHQVTQMGQEVILRCVPISNHLYFYWYRQILGQKVEFLVSFYNNEISEKSEIFDDQFSVERPDGSNFTLKIRSTKLEDSAMYFCASGQERETAYNEQFFGPGTRLTVL.